A selection of T cell receptor beta chains follows, all from one sample in a study of prognosis after radiotherapy for stage I lung cancer. Each CDR3 protein is one row after TCRdb ran MiXCR on the multiplex PCR reads. The sample lists approximately 28,000 distinct CDR3 sequences, roughly 40% seen once, with around 33% in the top ten. The sample consisted of PBMCs, taken before or after stereotactic body radiation therapy (not recorded which). These receptor sequences come from a donor of 50 years or more with non-small cell lung cancer. CDR3s include the opening cysteine and the closing phenylalanine or tryptophan. The D gene is left open where the match is weak. Clone size appears in some rows only: once, few, many, or a class for an expanded clone.

D gene	V gene	clone size	J gene	CDR3 length	CDR3 protein	CDR3 DNA
TRBD1	TRBV30	.	TRBJ2-7	12	CAWSSRGYEQYF	TGTGCCTGGAGTTCCAGGGGGTACGAGCAGTACTTC
.	TRBV29-1	many	TRBJ2-7	10	CSVREDEQYF	TGCAGCGTAAGGGAAGACGAGCAGTACTTC
.	TRBV28	many	TRBJ2-7	14	CASSLYPGMNEQYF	TGTGCCAGCAGTTTATATCCAGGGATGAACGAGCAGTACTTC
.	TRBV7-9	.	TRBJ2-4	14	CASGRSDSNSPLHF	TGTGCCAGCGGAAGGTCAGACTCAAATTCACCCCTCCACTTC
.	TRBV5-1	.	TRBJ1-6	14	CASSFGITNSPLHF	TGCGCCAGCAGCTTTGGGATAACAAATTCACCCCTCCACTTT
TRBD2	TRBV19	.	TRBJ2-2	15	CASSTLAGRTGELFF	TGTGCCAGTAGTACACTAGCGGGACGGACCGGGGAGCTGTTTTTT
.	TRBV11-2	many	TRBJ1-6	17	CASSVDRESSYNSPLHF	TGTGCCAGCAGCGTGGACAGAGAAAGCTCCTATAATTCACCCCTCCACTTT
.	TRBV7-2	.	TRBJ2-2	12	CAGSLFTGELFF	TGTGCCGGCAGCCTTTTCACCGGTGAGCTGTTTTTT
TRBD2	TRBV12-3/TRBV12-4	many	TRBJ2-5	15	CASSLSGRGGETQYF	TGTGCCAGCAGTCTTAGCGGGAGGGGGGGAGAGACCCAGTACTTC
.	TRBV6-1	.	TRBJ1-3	14	CASSLGTPGNTIYF	TGTGCCAGCAGTCTGGGCACCCCTGGGAACACCATATATTTT
.	TRBV6-2/TRBV6-3	.	TRBJ2-7	11	CASVIDREHYF	TGTGCCAGCGTAATAGACCGGGAGCACTACTTC
.	TRBV12-3/TRBV12-4	.	TRBJ1-2	17	CASSPFQVRASNYGYTF	TGTGCCAGCAGTCCGTTCCAGGTAAGGGCGAGTAACTATGGCTACACCTTC
.	TRBV9	many	TRBJ2-2	13	CASSGSYTGELFF	TGTGCCAGCTCAGGGAGTTACACCGGGGAGCTGTTTTTT
.	TRBV9	many	TRBJ2-1	16	CASSVATGSSYNEQFF	TGTGCCAGCAGCGTAGCTACAGGGAGCTCCTACAATGAGCAGTTCTTC